Below are 32 T cell receptor beta chains sequenced from a single sample in a study of OX40 agonist ivuxolimab in advanced cancers. Generated by immunoSEQ multiplex PCR, the TCRdb table keeps only in-frame clones and is missing some. This sample has 20,000 to 30,000 clones, with 79% found just once. The sequences come from CD4+ or CD8+ T cells sorted from blood, collected in a trial of the OX40 agonist ivuxolimab. The source is an adult with an advanced solid tumor such as melanoma, head and neck, liver or kidney cancer.

In the case of this clone: One end of the junction does not line up with germline, which may come from a read error. The chain couples TRBV27 to TRBJ2-3, with a tentative D call TRBD2 (6 bases). This CDR3 is 15 amino acids long. The germline V gene encodes CDR1 MNHEY and CDR2 SMNVEV (reference sequence). The CDR3 spells CASSISNLATDTQYF. The CDR3 coding sequence is TGTGCCAGCAGTATATCAAATCTAGCGACAGATACGCAGTATTTT.

The rearrangement joins TRBV5-4 to TRBJ2-1; D is perhaps TRBD2 (7 bases). This CDR3 spans 15 amino acids. Germline CDR1 is SGHNT and CDR2 is YYREEE (reference sequence). Trimming took off 1 base at V and 7 bases at J, with 15 bases between the two ends. Here the CDR3 DNA reads TGTGCCAGCAGCTTGAGGGGGAGGGATTGGAATGAGCAGTTCTTC. Its translation is CASSLRGRDWNEQFF.

The J gene is TRBJ2-7, the V gene TRBV2, with 8 bases lining up with TRBD1. The CDR3 loop spans 15 amino acids. J was trimmed by 5 bases and V by 2 bases; bases with no gene match: 8. Germline CDR1 is SNHLY and CDR2 is FYNNEI. The CDR3: CASSELTGASNEQYF. The DNA for the CDR3 is TGTGCCAGCAGTGAATTGACAGGGGCAAGTAACGAGCAGTACTTC.

The CDR3 nucleotides read TGTGCCAGTAGTATCGGTGGGTCCTACGAGCAGTACTTC. It yields the protein CASSIGGSYEQYF. This sequence joins TRBV19 and TRBJ2-7; no clear D. The V gene's germline CDR1 is LNHDA and CDR2 SQIVND (reference sequence). The length of the CDR3 is 13 residues. V was trimmed by 3 bases and J by 1 base, leaving 7 bases between them.

This rearrangement joins TRBV15 to TRBJ1-5, with 7 bases matching TRBD1. CDR3 length: 14 residues. The germline CDR1 and CDR2 sequences are LNHNV and YYDKDF (reference sequence). The V gene end was trimmed by 5 bases and the J gene end by 6 bases; junction bases not matched to a gene: 7. The CDR3 loop reads CATSVGTVAQPQHF. The DNA of the CDR3 is TGTGCCACCAGCGTTGGGACAGTTGCTCAGCCCCAGCATTTT. Full variable domain (missing parts from reference TRBV15 and TRBJ1-5): DAMVIQNPRYQVTQFGKPVTLSCSQTLNHNVMYWYQQKSSQAPKLLFHYYDKDFNNEADTPDNFQSRRPNTSFCFLDIRSPGLGDTAMYLCATSVGTVAQPQHFGDGTRLSIL.

CDR3 nucleotide sequence: TGTGCCAGCAGTTTCCTTTACGGGTCAAGCAGCAATGAGCAGTTCTTC. Its translation: CASSFLYGSSSNEQFF. The chain joins TRBV27 to TRBJ2-1; unclear D gene. There are 16 residues in the CDR3. CDR1 is MNHEY and CDR2 is SMNVEV in the germline V gene (reference sequence). Trimming removed 3 bases at V and 6 bases at J, with 18 bases between.

V gene TRBV5-1 combines with J gene TRBJ1-6, with D unclear. Germline V gene lookup returns CDR1 SGHRS and CDR2 YFSETQ. CDR3 size: 15 residues. V lost 0 bases and J 7 bases, leaving 11 bases between the germline ends. Written as DNA, the CDR3 is TGCGCCAGCAGCTTGGAATCAGGCCTAAATTCACCCCTCCACTTT. Translated: CASSLESGLNSPLHF.

The CDR3: CASSLSNWGLAEAFF. The CDR3 DNA sequence: TGTGCCAGCAGTTTATCAAACTGGGGCCTCGCTGAAGCTTTCTTT. The rearrangement links TRBV28 to TRBJ1-1; D may be TRBD1 (5 bases). CDR1 is MDHEN, CDR2 SYDVKM, per germline. Trimming removed 1 base from V and 6 bases from J, with 15 bases in between. The CDR3 is 15 amino acids.

There are a few counts of this clone. The rearrangement links TRBV14 to TRBJ2-7, with D tentatively TRBD1 or TRBD2 (6 bases each). With 4 bases removed from V and 2 bases from J, the gap between germline ends came to 18 bases. The germline CDR1 and CDR2 sequences are SGHDN and FVKESK. This CDR3 is built from 16 residues. In nucleotides, the CDR3 is TGTGCCAGCAGCCTCTACGGGGGCGGGTCAGCCTACGAGCAGTACTTC. Its translation is CASSLYGGGSAYEQYF.

This clone was seen more than once but under ten times. This chain links TRBV7-3 with TRBJ2-1, with 10 bases lining up with TRBD2. The CDR3 totals 15 residues. The J segment lost 7 bases and the V segment lost 1 base, leaving 4 bases of the junction unmatched. Germline assignment: CDR1 SGHTA and CDR2 FQGTGA. The CDR3 coding sequence is TGTGCCAGCAGCTTAAGGGCTAGCGGGAGAAATGAGCAGTTCTTC. This sequence encodes CASSLRASGRNEQFF. Looking up the rest from reference TRBV7-3 and TRBJ2-1 gives the full variable domain: GAGVSQTPSNKVTEKGKYVELRCDPISGHTALYWYRQSLGQGPEFLIYFQGTGAADDSGLPNDRFFAVRPEGSVSTLKIQRTERGDSAVYLCASSLRASGRNEQFFGPGTRLTVL.

The chain couples TRBV19 to TRBJ1-5; no firm D call. The CDR3 contains 13 residues. Germline V CDR1 and CDR2: LNHDA, SQIVND (reference sequence). V lost 1 base to trimming and J lost 4 bases, with 5 bases between them. CDR3: CASSIGGNQPQHF. In DNA, the CDR3 is TGTGCCAGTAGTATAGGGGGAAATCAGCCCCAGCATTTT.

The rearrangement uses TRBV4-2 and TRBJ1-1; possibly TRBD1 for D (5 bases). The CDR3 consists of 16 residues. V was clipped by 0 bases and J by 1 base, with 12 bases between them. Germline CDR1 is LGHNA and CDR2 is YNFKEQ. The CDR3 region is CASSQEQGAGNTEAFF. CDR3 nucleotides: TGTGCCAGCAGCCAAGAACAAGGGGCAGGGAACACTGAAGCTTTCTTT.

Ten or more counts support this clone. The V gene is TRBV4-1, the J gene TRBJ2-7; D gene uncertain. The germline V gene has CDR1 MGHRA and CDR2 YSYEKL. This CDR3 is 13 amino acids long. The germline V and J ends were trimmed by 1 base and 7 bases, with 11 bases remaining between them. CDR3 DNA sequence: TGCGCCAGCAGCCAAGGGAACCTGGGGGAGCAGTACTTC. Protein: CASSQGNLGEQYF.

The chain employs TRBV27 and TRBJ1-6; D remains unclear. Trimming took off 3 bases at V and 0 bases at J, with 6 bases between the two ends. The germline V gene encodes CDR1 MNHEY and CDR2 SMNVEV (reference sequence). The CDR3 runs to 15 residues. CDR3 nucleotides: TGTGCCAGCAGTTTGCAAAGCTCCTATAATTCACCCCTCCACTTT. The encoded protein is CASSLQSSYNSPLHF.

This chain uses TRBV6-5 with TRBJ2-7, with D perhaps matching TRBD1 (6 bases). The CDR3 is 14 amino acids. From germline, CDR1 is MNHEY and CDR2 SVGAGI. The germline V and J ends were trimmed by 5 bases and 3 bases, with 14 bases remaining between them. The DNA of the CDR3 is TGTGCCAGCAGTCTTCAGGGGCCCAACTACGAGCAGTACTTC. This encodes CASSLQGPNYEQYF.

The chain couples TRBV5-4 to TRBJ1-1; possible D gene TRBD1, 5 bases. V dropped 4 bases and J dropped 5 bases, with 12 bases sitting between them. Germline lookup yields CDR1 SGHNT and CDR2 YYREEE (reference sequence). This CDR3 comprises 13 residues. The DNA for the CDR3 is TGTGCCAGCAGCCTACAGGTAGAGACTGAAGCTTTCTTT. Translated, it gives CASSLQVETEAFF.

The chain joins TRBV4-1 to TRBJ1-4; unclear D gene. The length of the CDR3 is 14 residues. The ends were cut back, 3 bases at V and 4 bases at J, with 9 bases in the middle. CDR1 MGHRA and CDR2 YSYEKL come from the germline V gene. The CDR3 sequence: CASSHSAYNEKLFF. DNA for the CDR3: TGCGCCAGCAGCCACTCAGCTTATAATGAAAAACTGTTTTTT.

By share of the sample, this clone is medium-sized (0.01 to 0.1%). The CDR3 spells CASSLALGYNEQFF. For the CDR3, the DNA is TGTGCCAGCAGTTTAGCCCTTGGCTACAATGAGCAGTTCTTC. The rearrangement uses TRBV27 and TRBJ2-1; D unresolved. Germline CDR1 and CDR2: MNHEY and SMNVEV (reference sequence). V was cut by 2 bases and J by 3 bases, with 8 bases left in between. CDR3 length: 14 residues.

The chain combines TRBV6-1 with TRBJ2-7; no clear D gene. The CDR3 runs 14 residues. V was cut by 3 bases and J by 3 bases, with 12 bases left in between. Germline lookup yields CDR1 MNHNS and CDR2 SASEGT. The CDR3 coding sequence is TGTGCCAGCAGTGATCGAAGTTTTTTCTACGAGCAGTACTTC. As protein: CASSDRSFFYEQYF.

The J gene is TRBJ2-7, the V gene TRBV6-5, with 11 positions matching TRBD1. CDR1 is MNHEY, CDR2 SVGAGI, per germline. J lost 6 bases, V lost 2 bases, and 3 bases had no gene match. This CDR3 is 14 amino acids long. DNA for the CDR3: TGTGCCAGCAGTTACCAGGACAGGGGGCTCGAGCAGTACTTC. Its protein product is CASSYQDRGLEQYF.

V and J are TRBV28 and TRBJ1-6, with D perhaps TRBD1 (6 bases). Trimming took off 5 bases at V and 9 bases at J, with 11 bases between the two ends. This CDR3 has 13 amino acids. The germline gives CDR1 MDHEN, CDR2 SYDVKM. The CDR3 region is CASSAQGISPLHF. Written as DNA, the CDR3 is TGTGCCAGCAGTGCTCAGGGGATTTCACCCCTCCACTTT.

This clone was detected a few times. Other nucleotide sequences from this sample produce the same CDR3. J is TRBJ2-5 and V is TRBV9; either TRBD1 or TRBD2 may fit D (5 bases each). Germline V gene lookup returns CDR1 SGDLS and CDR2 YYNGEE. The germline V and J ends were trimmed by 0 bases and 3 bases, with 6 bases remaining between them. This CDR3 region has 13 residues. CDR3 protein: CASSVGGEETQYF. CDR3 sequence (DNA): TGTGCCAGCAGCGTAGGAGGGGAAGAGACCCAGTACTTC.

The V gene is TRBV9, the J gene TRBJ2-7; D is unclear. The CDR3 runs to 12 residues. The V gene's germline CDR1 is SGDLS and CDR2 YYNGEE. Trimming took off 4 bases at V and 5 bases at J, with 10 bases between the two ends. This CDR3 is CASSPGSHEQYF. DNA of the CDR3: TGTGCCAGCAGCCCCGGAAGTCACGAGCAGTACTTC. The entire variable domain, with the rest obtained from reference TRBV9 and TRBJ2-7, is as follows: DSGVTQTPKHLITATGQRVTLRCSPRSGDLSVYWYQQSLDQGLQFLIQYYNGEERAKGNILERFSAQQFPDLHSELNLSSLELGDSALYFCASSPGSHEQYFGPGTRLTVT.

The chain combines TRBV5-4 with TRBJ1-3; D remains ambiguous. V was cut by 4 bases and J by 0 bases, with 17 bases left in between. The CDR3 loop spans 17 amino acids. In germline, CDR1 is SGHNT, CDR2 YYREEE (reference sequence). The CDR3, as DNA: TGTGCCAGCAGCCTCGGAACCTACTCGAGCTCTGGAAACACCATATATTTT. The encoded protein is CASSLGTYSSSGNTIYF.

CDR3 region: CASSLAGAGTDTQYF. The CDR3 DNA reads as TGTGCCAGCAGCTTGGCGGGAGCGGGGACAGATACGCAGTATTTT. The chain recombines TRBV11-1 with TRBJ2-3; TRBD2 aligns across 7 bases. The V and J ends lost 3 bases and 3 bases, in that order; junction bases with no gene match: 6. Germline CDR1 and CDR2: SGHAT and FQDESV (reference sequence). The CDR3 extends over 15 amino acids.

The chain combines TRBV14 with TRBJ2-3, with D unresolved. With 0 bases removed from V and 5 bases from J, the gap between germline ends came to 6 bases. This CDR3 is 13 amino acids long. Germline CDR1 SGHDN, CDR2 FVKESK. The CDR3 DNA is TGTGCCAGCAGCCAAGATTGGCAAGATACGCAGTATTTT. This gives the protein CASSQDWQDTQYF.

The chain uses TRBV27 and TRBJ2-3; 11 nucleotides match TRBD1. Per germline, CDR1 MNHEY and CDR2 SMNVEV (reference sequence). This CDR3 region has 16 residues. Germline trimming cut 8 bases from V and 5 bases from J; bases unmatched to any gene: 12. The CDR3, as DNA: TGTGCCAGCCTCGGACAGGGGGCATCTCGAGAAGATACGCAGTATTTT. Its translation: CASLGQGASREDTQYF.

This clone was seen a single time. The chain joins TRBV14 to TRBJ1-1, with D possibly matching TRBD1 (5 bases). V lost 0 bases to trimming and J lost 11 bases, with 16 bases between them. Germline loops: CDR1 SGHDN, CDR2 FVKESK. The length of the CDR3 is 14 residues. CDR3: CASSQDVWGSSAFF. DNA of the CDR3: TGTGCCAGCAGCCAAGATGTGTGGGGGTCTAGTGCTTTCTTT.

This clone has just one count. This chain joins TRBV6-5 and TRBJ2-5; 12 bases fit TRBD2. This CDR3 contains 15 residues. Germline assignment: CDR1 MNHEY and CDR2 SVGAGI. V gave up 5 bases and J gave up 9 bases; unmatched junction bases: 10. The CDR3 protein is CASSPSGGAQVAQYF. The DNA of the CDR3 is TGTGCCAGCAGTCCTAGCGGGGGGGCCCAAGTGGCCCAGTACTTC.

The V gene is TRBV27, the J gene TRBJ1-5; D is ambiguous. Germline CDR1 and CDR2: MNHEY and SMNVEV (reference sequence). V was cut by 3 bases and J by 5 bases, with 8 bases left in between. CDR3 length: 13 amino acids. The CDR3 loop is CASSLGMYQPQHF. In nucleotides, the CDR3 is TGTGCCAGCAGTTTGGGGATGTATCAGCCCCAGCATTTT.

This clone was detected a few times. The chain joins TRBV5-6 to TRBJ1-1, with D unresolved. Trimming removed 1 base from V and 0 bases from J, with 7 bases in between. This CDR3 is 14 amino acids long. Germline V gene sequence: CDR1 SGHDT, CDR2 YYEEEE. Here the CDR3 DNA reads TGTGCCAGCAGCTTGATGGAGATGAACACTGAAGCTTTCTTT. This sequence encodes CASSLMEMNTEAFF. Full variable domain (outside the CDR3, taken from reference TRBV5-6 and TRBJ1-1): DAGVTQSPTHLIKTRGQQVTLRCSPKSGHDTVSWYQQALGQGPQFIFQYYEEEERQRGNFPDRFSGHQFPNYSSELNVNALLLGDSALYLCASSLMEMNTEAFFGQGTRLTVV.

This chain joins TRBV6-5 and TRBJ2-1; the match to TRBD2 covers 12 bases. This CDR3 is built from 15 residues. V was clipped by 2 bases and J by 10 bases; unmatched bases: 6. Germline lookup yields CDR1 MNHEY and CDR2 SVGAGI. The CDR3 nucleotides read TGTGCCAGCAGTTACAGACTAGCGGGAGAGGGAGAGCAGTTCTTC. Translating it yields CASSYRLAGEGEQFF.